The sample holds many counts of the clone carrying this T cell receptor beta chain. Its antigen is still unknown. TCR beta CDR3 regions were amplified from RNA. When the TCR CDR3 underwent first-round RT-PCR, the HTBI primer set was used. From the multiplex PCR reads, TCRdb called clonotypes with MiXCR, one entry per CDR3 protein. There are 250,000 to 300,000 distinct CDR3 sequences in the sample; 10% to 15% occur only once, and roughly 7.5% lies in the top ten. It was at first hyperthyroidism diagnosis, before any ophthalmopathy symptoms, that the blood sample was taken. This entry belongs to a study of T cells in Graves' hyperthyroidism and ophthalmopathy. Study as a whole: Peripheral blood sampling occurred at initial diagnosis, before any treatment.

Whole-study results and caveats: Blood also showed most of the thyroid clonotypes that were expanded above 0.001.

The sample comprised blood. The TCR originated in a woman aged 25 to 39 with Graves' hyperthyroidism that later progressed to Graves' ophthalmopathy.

In DNA, the CDR3 is TGCAGTGCTAGAGATCGACAGGGGGCGATCGAGCAGTACTTC. As protein: CSARDRQGAIEQYF. V and J are TRBV20-1 and TRBJ2-7; 10 nucleotides agree with TRBD1. The V segment lost 0 bases and the J segment 6 bases; nucleotides outside the gene matches: 5. Germline-derived CDR1 and CDR2 are DFQATT and SNEGSKA (reference sequence). The CDR3 contains 14 residues.